This T cell receptor beta chain derives from a study of blood T cell repertoires in COVID-19. For the study at large: Specimens from acute and convalescent COVID-19 originated in the United States, Italy and Spain.

Original analysis: Counts of nucleated cells, estimated from reference gene primer amplification, were obtained. Clones were sequenced by immunoSEQ multiplex PCR, and TCRdb holds only the in-frame ones, with some missing. V and J calls and clone size come straight from that table; D and trimming were deduced from the DNA. The sample yields approximately 440,000 clones, roughly 87% seen once. The CDR3 consists of 17 residues. Germline V gene sequence: CDR1 LGHNT, CDR2 FRNRAP. The germline V and J ends were trimmed by 0 bases and 2 bases, with 14 bases remaining between them. Cohorts were assigned according to the clinical history that participants reported. Two negative PCRs, clearance, or symptom resolution characterized the recovered Cohort 3 donors.

The chain combines TRBV12-5 with TRBJ1-5, with unresolved D. The receptor comes from a woman between 18 and 29 years old who had recovered from COVID-19. Source material: PBMCs or T cells enriched from blood (not recorded which). The CDR3 reads CASGLVLSRGGNQPQHF. CDR3 nucleotide sequence: TGTGCTAGTGGTTTGGTACTCAGCCGGGGAGGCAATCAGCCCCAGCATTTT.